A single sample gave rise to the 30 T cell receptor beta chains below, sequenced in a study of early T cells in non-severe SARS-CoV-2 infection. MiXCR, run by TCRdb on the 5' RACE reads, gives a single entry per CDR3 protein. The sample lists about 22,000 distinct CDR3 sequences; around 4.5% were seen once. The sequencing sample was made of whole blood. The source is an adult who was a healthcare worker with PCR-confirmed SARS-CoV-2 infection or an uninfected control (not recorded which).

This clonotype was seen many times. This chain connects TRBV7-9 to TRBJ2-2; 9 nucleotides align to TRBD1. CDR1 SEHNR and CDR2 FQNEAQ come from the germline V gene (reference sequence). The CDR3 covers 14 residues. The V segment lost 5 bases and the J segment 6 bases; nucleotides outside the gene matches: 4. CDR3 bases: TGTGCCAGCAGCAAAGGACAGGGGTCCGGGGAGCTGTTTTTT. It is translated as CASSKGQGSGELFF.

This clonotype was counted ten times or more. The chain joins TRBV27 to TRBJ2-7, with 8 bases identical to TRBD1. The J segment lost 3 bases and the V segment lost 5 bases, leaving 6 bases of the junction unmatched. The CDR3 spans 14 residues. Germline V gene lookup returns CDR1 MNHEY and CDR2 SMNVEV (reference sequence). The DNA for the CDR3 is TGTGCCAGCAGTCCCCTCGACAGGGGCTACGAGCAGTACTTC. Its translation is CASSPLDRGYEQYF.

This clonotype came up many times. The CDR3 DNA sequence: TGCGCCAGCAGCGCCACCGGGACGTGGGACACTGAAGCTTTCTTT. Translation gives CASSATGTWDTEAFF. The chain recombines TRBV5-1 with TRBJ1-1, with D perhaps TRBD1 (5 bases). Trimming removed 4 bases at V and 3 bases at J, with 16 bases between. The CDR3 contains 15 residues. Germline loops: CDR1 SGHRS, CDR2 YFSETQ.

There are many counts of this clonotype. This chain joins TRBV6-2 or TRBV6-3 and TRBJ2-7; D is uncertain. V lost 6 bases and J lost 2, with 5 bases in between. CDR1 and CDR2 (germline): MNHEY, SVGEGT. The CDR3 contains 11 residues. In DNA, the CDR3 is TGTGCCAGCAGAGGGCCCTACGAGCAGTACTTC. It encodes CASRGPYEQYF.

This clonotype was found many times. The V call is TRBV20-1, the J call TRBJ2-7; tentatively, D is TRBD1 (5 bases). V was shortened by 1 base and J by 2 bases, with 6 bases between the two germline ends. Germline loops: CDR1 DFQATT, CDR2 SNEGSKA (reference sequence). The CDR3 sequence is 12 residues long. This CDR3 is CSARVGPYEQYF. The CDR3 DNA reads TGCAGTGCTAGAGTGGGGCCCTACGAGCAGTACTTC.

This clonotype appeared many times. The chain is built from TRBV29-1 and TRBJ2-1; D may be TRBD2 (5 bases). Germline V gene lookup returns CDR1 SQVTM and CDR2 ANQGSEA. The CDR3 has 13 residues. Trimming cost V 1 base and J 8 bases, with 12 bases left between them. CDR3 sequence: CSVEVGVGYEQFF. The CDR3 DNA follows: TGCAGCGTTGAAGTGGGAGTAGGGTATGAGCAGTTCTTC.

This clonotype was counted at least ten times. The rearrangement joins TRBV6-5 to TRBJ2-7; 7 bases agree with TRBD1. The CDR3 has 14 amino acids. V was pared by 6 bases and J by 3 bases, with 8 bases of the junction left unmatched. Germline loops: CDR1 MNHEY, CDR2 SVGAGI. DNA of the CDR3: TGTGCCAGCAGCCGACTCCGGGACAGCTACGAGCAGTACTTC. Protein sequence: CASSRLRDSYEQYF.

The table lists this clonotype with many counts. The CDR3 DNA is TGTGCCAGCAGAAGAGGGAGCCTCGGACTAGCGGGAGGAGAGACCCAGTACTTC. It specifies CASRRGSLGLAGGETQYF. V and J are TRBV6-5 and TRBJ2-5; 14 nucleotides match TRBD2. The CDR3 extends over 18 amino acids. V shed 6 bases and J 4 bases; nucleotides not matched to a gene: 13. Per the germline V gene, CDR1 is MNHEY and CDR2 is SVGAGI.

This clonotype was seen just once. The chain carries TRBV5-1 and TRBJ2-1, with 14 nucleotides matching TRBD2. Germline CDR1 SGHRS, CDR2 YFSETQ. The ends lost 3 bases at V and 2 bases at J; junction bases unmatched: 13. This CDR3 has 20 amino acids. The CDR3 bases are TGCGCCAGCAGCTCCAAAAGACTAGCGGGAGGGCGGATTCCCTACAATGAGCAGTTCTTC. Protein sequence: CASSSKRLAGGRIPYNEQFF.

This clonotype was found many times. This chain connects TRBV29-1 to TRBJ2-3, with 13 bases lining up with TRBD2. The CDR3 spans 18 residues. CDR1 is SQVTM, CDR2 ANQGSEA, per germline. V lost 4 bases to trimming and J lost 1 base; unmatched junction nucleotides: 11. The CDR3 here is CSVAGLAGVYGRTDTQYF. The DNA for the CDR3 is TGCAGCGTTGCAGGACTAGCGGGAGTCTACGGGCGCACAGATACGCAGTATTTT.

This clonotype appeared many times. The chain links TRBV3-1 to TRBJ2-3; D not resolved. The CDR3 is 14 residues long. The V and J ends lost 1 base and 4 bases respectively, with 9 bases between them. CDR1 and CDR2 (germline): LGHDT, YNNKEL (reference sequence). The CDR3 loop reads CASSQVEVPDTQYF. The CDR3 nucleotides are TGTGCCAGCAGCCAAGTTGAGGTCCCAGATACGCAGTATTTT.

This clonotype has ten or more counts. The CDR3 sequence is CASSPGVGTGELFF. The CDR3, as DNA: TGCGCCAGCAGCCCCGGAGTGGGCACCGGGGAGCTGTTTTTT. The rearrangement joins TRBV4-3 to TRBJ2-2; no definite D call. The germline CDR1 and CDR2 sequences are LGHNA and YSLEER. Between the trimmed V and J ends, which lost 4 bases and 4 bases, there was a span of 10 bases. This CDR3 is 14 amino acids long.

The sample holds many counts of this clonotype. The chain combines TRBV19 with TRBJ1-6; a possible D gene is TRBD1 (5 bases). The CDR3 has 17 residues. Germline V gene sequence: CDR1 LNHDA, CDR2 SQIVND (reference sequence). V was shortened by 7 bases and J by 10 bases, with 26 bases between the two germline ends. The CDR3 is CASTLLATGTQTSPLHF. The CDR3 bases are TGTGCCAGTACCCTCCTCGCGACCGGGACTCAAACCTCACCCCTCCACTTT.

This chain joins TRBV27 and TRBJ2-7; D possibly matches TRBD1 or TRBD2 (5 bases each). The V and J ends lost 1 base and 2 bases respectively, with 12 bases between them. The germline gives CDR1 MNHEY, CDR2 SMNVEV (reference sequence). This CDR3 has 15 residues. As DNA, the CDR3 is TGTGCCAGCAGTTTATTTCCCGGGGCCGCCTACGAGCAGTACTTC. It yields the protein CASSLFPGAAYEQYF.

The table lists this clonotype with many counts. The chain employs TRBV19 and TRBJ2-7; TRBD1 matches at 10 bases. CDR1 is LNHDA and CDR2 is SQIVND in the germline V gene (reference sequence). The CDR3 extends over 14 amino acids. The trim removed 6 bases at V and 1 base at J, leaving 3 bases unmatched. CDR3 nucleotide sequence: TGTGCCAGTAGGTCGGGACAGGGGTCCTACGAGCAGTACTTC. Protein: CASRSGQGSYEQYF. Combining the CDR3 with reference TRBV19 and TRBJ2-7 gives the whole variable domain DGGITQSPKYLFRKEGQNVTLSCEQNLNHDAMYWYRQDPGQGLRLIYYSQIVNDFQKGDIAEGYSVSREKKESFPLTVTSAQKNPTAFYLCASRSGQGSYEQYFGPGTRLTVT.

This clonotype showed up just a few times. The chain is built from TRBV20-1 and TRBJ2-3; 8 bases agree with TRBD1. Germline V lookup: CDR1 DFQATT, CDR2 SNEGSKA (reference sequence). CDR3 length: 15 amino acids. V shed 5 bases, J shed 0 bases, and the junction held 7 bases outside the gene matches. CDR3 sequence reads: CSASPGTGSTDTQYF. DNA of the CDR3: TGCAGTGCTTCCCCCGGGACAGGCAGCACAGATACGCAGTATTTT.

The rearrangement uses TRBV11-2 and TRBJ2-3; maybe TRBD2 (5 bases). Germline V gene sequence: CDR1 SGHAT, CDR2 FQNNGV. Trimming shortened V by 1 base and J by 3 bases, and 14 bases separated the two germline ends. There are 16 residues in the CDR3. The CDR3 is CASSLGTGRKTDTQYF. For the CDR3, the DNA is TGTGCCAGCAGCTTAGGAACGGGAAGGAAAACAGATACGCAGTATTTT.

The chain recombines TRBV6-2 or TRBV6-3 with TRBJ2-1; the D call may be TRBD1 or TRBD2 (5 bases each). The CDR3 has 13 amino acids. V was pared by 6 bases and J by 9 bases, with 15 bases between. Germline lookup yields CDR1 MNHEY and CDR2 SVGEGT. The CDR3 sequence is CASRPGARGEQFF. For the CDR3, the DNA is TGTGCCAGCAGGCCCGGGGCCCGGGGTGAGCAGTTCTTC.

This clonotype was found a few times. The CDR3 sequence is CSARESGGTEAFF. CDR3 in DNA: TGCAGTGCTAGAGAATCAGGGGGCACTGAAGCTTTCTTT. The chain links TRBV20-1 to TRBJ1-1; 7 nucleotides agree with TRBD1. V lost 0 bases to trimming and J lost 4 bases; unmatched junction nucleotides: 2. Germline V gives CDR1 DFQATT, CDR2 SNEGSKA (reference sequence). CDR3 length equals 13 residues.

This clonotype was seen at least ten times. The CDR3 is CASGRDGTSGANVLTF. The CDR3 bases are TGTGCCAGCGGACGGGACGGTACGTCTGGGGCCAACGTCCTGACTTTC. This sequence joins TRBV7-9 and TRBJ2-6; D possibly matches TRBD1 or TRBD2 (5 bases each). Germline loops: CDR1 SEHNR, CDR2 FQNEAQ (reference sequence). CDR3 length equals 16 residues. V was shortened by 8 bases and J by 1 base, with 15 bases between the two germline ends.

A remark on this clonotype: It may be a read error: a sequence one base away is much more abundant. The chain combines TRBV5-1 with TRBJ2-1; D is perhaps TRBD2 (6 bases). The CDR3 length is 15 residues. Germline CDR1 reads SGHRS; CDR2 reads YFSETQ. CDR3 in amino acids: CAGSSGLRSYNEQFF. The CDR3 nucleotides read TGCGCCGGCAGCTCTGGACTACGCTCCTACAATGAGCAGTTCTTC.

This clonotype was counted a few times. This may be a read error, as it is one base from a much larger clone. V and J are TRBV6-1 and TRBJ2-7, with a weak D call TRBD1 (6 bases). V was cut by 6 bases and J by 6 bases, with 18 bases left in between. The CDR3 is made up of 14 amino acids. Germline values: CDR1 MNHNS, CDR2 SASEGT. This CDR3 reads CASSRSRQVGEQYF. In nucleotides, the CDR3 is TGTGCCAGCAGCCGGTCCCGACAGGTTGGCGAGCAGTACTTC.

V is TRBV27 and J is TRBJ2-1, with TRBD2 matching over 10 bases. V lost 6 bases to trimming and J lost 6 bases; unmatched junction nucleotides: 11. The CDR3 has 16 amino acids. Germline CDR1 reads MNHEY; CDR2 reads SMNVEV (reference sequence). The CDR3 loop is CASRVGTSAVINEQFF. In nucleotides, the CDR3 is TGTGCCAGCAGAGTGGGGACTAGCGCGGTTATCAATGAGCAGTTCTTC.

CDR3 in DNA: TGTGCCAGCAGCTTTAGGACTAGCTGGAGTCCGGGGGAGCTGTTTTTT. It yields the protein CASSFRTSWSPGELFF. The chain uses TRBV7-8 and TRBJ2-2; 8 nucleotides line up with TRBD2. This CDR3 is built from 16 residues. V dropped 3 bases and J dropped 8; count of bases not matched to a gene: 11. Germline values: CDR1 SGHVS, CDR2 FQNEAQ.

J is TRBJ2-5 and V is TRBV27; D is tentatively TRBD1 or TRBD2 (5 bases each). The length of the CDR3 is 17 residues. Per the germline V gene, CDR1 is MNHEY and CDR2 is SMNVEV (reference sequence). Trimming removed 2 bases from V and 4 bases from J, with 20 bases in between. The CDR3 loop reads CASSLRPVGVALETQYF. The CDR3 DNA reads TGTGCCAGCAGTTTAAGGCCCGTGGGGGTAGCGTTAGAGACCCAGTACTTC.

In its sample, this clonotype was seen many times. This rearrangement joins TRBV7-2 to TRBJ2-7, with D maybe TRBD1 (6 bases). V was trimmed by 5 bases and J by 0 bases, leaving 17 bases between them. The CDR3 loop spans 16 amino acids. Germline assignment: CDR1 SGHTA and CDR2 FQGNSA. CDR3 amino acids: CASSPPDRRNSYEQYF. The CDR3, as DNA: TGTGCCAGCAGCCCTCCCGACAGGAGAAACTCCTACGAGCAGTACTTC.

This clonotype was seen repeatedly, ten times or more. V usage is TRBV20-1 and J usage is TRBJ2-5; 10 positions match TRBD2. From germline, CDR1 is DFQATT and CDR2 SNEGSKA (reference sequence). This CDR3 spans 15 amino acids. The junction had 9 bases not matched to a gene; V was cut back by 3 bases and J by 5 bases. The CDR3 reads CSARRLAGDLETQYF. The CDR3 nucleotides read TGCAGTGCTAGGCGGCTAGCGGGAGACCTCGAGACCCAGTACTTC.

V is TRBV20-1 and J is TRBJ1-2; no clear D. CDR1 DFQATT and CDR2 SNEGSKA come from the germline V gene (reference sequence). Trimming cost V 6 bases and J 8 bases, with 25 bases left between them. The CDR3 covers 15 residues. The DNA of the CDR3 is TGCAGTGCGCAACGCGGCGCATCCACCGAGGTGGGCTACACCTTC. Protein product: CSAQRGASTEVGYTF.

In its sample, this clonotype was seen a few times. V is TRBV4-3 and J is TRBJ1-2; D ambiguous. The germline V and J ends were trimmed by 0 bases and 8 bases, with 10 bases remaining between them. CDR3 length: 13 amino acids. From germline, CDR1 is LGHNA and CDR2 YSLEER. The chain's CDR3 is CASSQDNHKGYTF. The CDR3 region has the DNA TGCGCCAGCAGCCAAGATAACCACAAAGGCTACACCTTC.

This clonotype was counted many times. The chain employs TRBV19 and TRBJ2-1; D is tentatively TRBD1 or TRBD2 (5 bases each). Germline V lookup: CDR1 LNHDA, CDR2 SQIVND (reference sequence). Trimming pared 4 bases from V and 9 bases from J, leaving 22 bases between. The CDR3 runs 16 residues. The CDR3, as DNA: TGTGCCAGTAGTAGGGGACCCAGTACGCCTGCTGGTGAGCAGTTCTTC. It is translated as CASSRGPSTPAGEQFF.